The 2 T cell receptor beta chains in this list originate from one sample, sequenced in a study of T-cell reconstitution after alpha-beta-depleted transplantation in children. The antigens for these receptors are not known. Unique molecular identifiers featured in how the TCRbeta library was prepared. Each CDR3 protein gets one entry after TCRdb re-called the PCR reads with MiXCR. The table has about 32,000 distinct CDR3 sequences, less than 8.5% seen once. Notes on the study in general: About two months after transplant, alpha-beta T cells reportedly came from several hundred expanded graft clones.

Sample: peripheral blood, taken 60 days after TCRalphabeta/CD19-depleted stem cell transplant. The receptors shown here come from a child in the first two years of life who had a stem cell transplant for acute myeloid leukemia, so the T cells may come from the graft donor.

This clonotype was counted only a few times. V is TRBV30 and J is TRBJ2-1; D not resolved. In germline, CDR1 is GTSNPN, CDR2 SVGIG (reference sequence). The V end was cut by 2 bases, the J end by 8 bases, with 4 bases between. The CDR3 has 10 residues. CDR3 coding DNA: TGTGCCTGGAGTAATGATGAGCAGTTCTTC. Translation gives CAWSNDEQFF.

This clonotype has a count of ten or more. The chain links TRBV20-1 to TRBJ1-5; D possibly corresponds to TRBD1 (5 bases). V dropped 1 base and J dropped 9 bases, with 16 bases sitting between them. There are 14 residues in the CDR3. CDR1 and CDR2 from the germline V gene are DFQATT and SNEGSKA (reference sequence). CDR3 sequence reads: CSARAGGAGMPQHF. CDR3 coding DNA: TGCAGTGCTAGAGCAGGAGGGGCGGGAATGCCCCAGCATTTT.